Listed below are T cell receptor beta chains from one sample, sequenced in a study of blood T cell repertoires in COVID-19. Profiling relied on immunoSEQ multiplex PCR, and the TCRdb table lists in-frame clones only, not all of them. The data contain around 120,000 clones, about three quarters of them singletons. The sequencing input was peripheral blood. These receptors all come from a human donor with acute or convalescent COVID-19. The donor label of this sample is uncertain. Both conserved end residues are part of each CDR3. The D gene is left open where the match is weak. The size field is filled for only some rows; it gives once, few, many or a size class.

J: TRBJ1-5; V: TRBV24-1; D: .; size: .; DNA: TGTGCCACCAGTGATTCGGGGAGAGGACAGCCCCAGCATTTT; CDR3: CATSDSGRGQPQHF
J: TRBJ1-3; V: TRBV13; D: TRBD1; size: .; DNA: TGTGCCAGCAGCTTAGGGCAGGGGGCTTTCTCTGGAAACACCATATATTTT; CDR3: CASSLGQGAFSGNTIYF
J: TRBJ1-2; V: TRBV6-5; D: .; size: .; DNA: TGTGCCAGCATTCTGACGGCAGGAAACTATGGCTACACCTTC; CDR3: CASILTAGNYGYTF
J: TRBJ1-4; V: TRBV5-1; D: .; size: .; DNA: TGCGCCAGCAGCCCGGGGTGGACTAATGAAAAACTGTTTTTT; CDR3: CASSPGWTNEKLFF
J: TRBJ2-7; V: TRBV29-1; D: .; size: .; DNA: TGCAGCGCGCAGACAGGTACCTACGAGCAGTACTTC; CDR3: CSAQTGTYEQYF
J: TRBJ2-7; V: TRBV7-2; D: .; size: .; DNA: TGTGCCAGCAGCTTATCTGCCGGGACCTACGAGCAGTACTTC; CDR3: CASSLSAGTYEQYF
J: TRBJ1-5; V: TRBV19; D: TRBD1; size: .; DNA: TGTGCCAGTAGTACCGGACAGGGGTATCAGCCCCAGCATTTT; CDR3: CASSTGQGYQPQHF
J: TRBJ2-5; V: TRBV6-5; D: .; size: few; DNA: TGTGCCAGCAGTTACCCACAGGGCCGACGCCGAGAGACCCAGTACTTC; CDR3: CASSYPQGRRRETQYF
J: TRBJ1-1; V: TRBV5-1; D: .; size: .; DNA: TGCGCCAGCAGCACGGGGGACGGTAGGCTCACTGAAGCTTTCTTT; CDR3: CASSTGDGRLTEAFF
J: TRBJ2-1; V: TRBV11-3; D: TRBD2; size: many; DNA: TGTGCCAGCCAGACGACTAGCGGGGACAATGAGCAGTTCTTC; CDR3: CASQTTSGDNEQFF
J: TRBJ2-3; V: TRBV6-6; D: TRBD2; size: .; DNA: TGTGCCAGCAGTAATAGCGGGGCCACAGATACGCAGTATTTT; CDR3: CASSNSGATDTQYF
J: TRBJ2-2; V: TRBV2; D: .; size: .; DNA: TGTGCCAGCAGTGACGGGAACACCGGGGAGCTGTTTTTT; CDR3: CASSDGNTGELFF
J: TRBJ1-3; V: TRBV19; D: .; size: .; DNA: TGTGCCAGTAGTAGGGGCGGGGGACCAAACACCATATATTTT; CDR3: CASSRGGGPNTIYF
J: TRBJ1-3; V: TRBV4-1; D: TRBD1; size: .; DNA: TGCGTCAGCAGCCAGCGCGCGGGACAGGGGTTTTCGCCAAACACCATATATTTT; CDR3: CVSSQRAGQGFSPNTIYF
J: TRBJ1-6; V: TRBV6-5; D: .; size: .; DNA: TGTGCCAGCAGGCAGGCGAGCTCCTATAATTCACCCCTCCACTTT; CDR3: CASRQASSYNSPLHF
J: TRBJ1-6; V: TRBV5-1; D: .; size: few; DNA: TGCGCCAGCAGCTTGTGGTCAGGGGAAGGTTCACCCCTCCACTTT; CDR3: CASSLWSGEGSPLHF
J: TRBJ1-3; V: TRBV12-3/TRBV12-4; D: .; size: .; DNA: TGTGCCAGCAGGGCAGGGTGGGGAAACACCATATATTTT; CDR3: CASRAGWGNTIYF
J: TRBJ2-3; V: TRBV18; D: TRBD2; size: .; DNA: TGTGCCAGCTCAGCTCTGACTAGCGTAAGCACAGATACGCAGTATTTT; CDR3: CASSALTSVSTDTQYF
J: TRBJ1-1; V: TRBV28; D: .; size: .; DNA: TGTGCCAGCCGACTCGGCGTTTGGGCTTTCTTT; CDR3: CASRLGVWAFF
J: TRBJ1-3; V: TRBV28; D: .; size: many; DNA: TGTGCCAGCAGTTTAACCCCCCGACACCTCAAGGGAAACACCATATATTTT; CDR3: CASSLTPRHLKGNTIYF
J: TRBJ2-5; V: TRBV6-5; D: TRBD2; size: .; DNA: TGTGCCAGCAGTTACTCCCGACTAGCGGGGGGGGAATACTTC; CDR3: CASSYSRLAGGEYF
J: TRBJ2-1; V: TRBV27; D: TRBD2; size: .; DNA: TGTGCCAGCAGTTCTGTTTCTAGCGGGGCAGGGCAGTTCTTC; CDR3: CASSSVSSGAGQFF
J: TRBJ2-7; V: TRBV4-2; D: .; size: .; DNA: TGTGCCAGCAGCCACGGACTTGAACTCGACGAGCAGTACTTC; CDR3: CASSHGLELDEQYF
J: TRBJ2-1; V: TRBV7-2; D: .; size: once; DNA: TGTGCCAGCAGCTTAGTTGGAGGTTCAAATGAGCAGTTCTTC; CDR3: CASSLVGGSNEQFF
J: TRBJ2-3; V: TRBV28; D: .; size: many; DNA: TGTGCCAGCAACCCCGACGGGTTCACAGATACGCAGTATTTT; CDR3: CASNPDGFTDTQYF
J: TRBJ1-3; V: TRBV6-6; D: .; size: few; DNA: TGTGCCAGCAGCGGGGGGTCGGGAAACACCATATATTTT; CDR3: CASSGGSGNTIYF
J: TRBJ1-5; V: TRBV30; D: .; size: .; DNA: TGTGCCTGGAGTGATACCTATAGCAATCAGCCCCAGCATTTT; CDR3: CAWSDTYSNQPQHF
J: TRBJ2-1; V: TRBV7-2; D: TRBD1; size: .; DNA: TGTGCCAGCAGCCGTGACAGGGTGCGCCTTAGAGCTATGCACAATGAGCAGTTCTTC; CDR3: CASSRDRVRLRAMHNEQFF
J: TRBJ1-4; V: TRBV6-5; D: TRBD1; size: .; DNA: TGTGCCAGCAGTTACTCGACGGGACAGGGGGGGGAAAAACTGTTTTTT; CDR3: CASSYSTGQGGEKLFF